This passage covers 29 T cell receptor beta chains from one sample sequenced in a study of CD8 T cells in ankylosing spondylitis. TCRdb reprocessed the 5' RACE reads via MiXCR and lists one record per CDR3 protein. Here the sample spans under 200,000 distinct CDR3 sequences, roughly 10% being singletons. The source material was blood, either unsorted or a sorted T cell fraction (not recorded which). These receptors were obtained from a male donor with ankylosing spondylitis or in good health (not recorded which).

This clonotype was counted between two and nine times. The genes are TRBV6-5 and TRBJ2-2; the D is unclear. CDR1 and CDR2 from the germline V gene are MNHEY and SVGAGI. The CDR3 is 16 residues long. Trimming shortened V by 0 bases and J by 1 base, and 9 bases separated the two germline ends. CDR3 sequence (DNA): TGTGCCAGCAGTTACTCGGAACAGCTGAACACCGGGGAGCTGTTTTTT. Translated: CASSYSEQLNTGELFF.

This clonotype was seen a handful of times. CDR3 amino acids: CAIGQGERNEQYF. In DNA, the CDR3 is TGTGCCATAGGACAGGGGGAGAGGAACGAGCAGTACTTC. The chain is built from TRBV7-9 and TRBJ2-7; 10 bases line up with TRBD1. Germline values: CDR1 SEHNR, CDR2 FQNEAQ (reference sequence). V lost 10 bases to trimming and J lost 5 bases; unmatched junction nucleotides: 8. CDR3 length: 13 amino acids.

A few counts support this clonotype. The rearrangement links TRBV27 to TRBJ2-1, with D tentatively TRBD1 or TRBD2 (6 bases each). The length of the CDR3 is 13 residues. Trimming removed 5 bases at V and 10 bases at J, with 15 bases between. CDR1 MNHEY and CDR2 SMNVEV come from the germline V gene (reference sequence). CDR3 region: CASSPGGTTEQFF. The CDR3 nucleotides read TGTGCCAGCAGTCCAGGAGGGACAACGGAGCAGTTCTTC.

This clonotype appeared a few times. The chain combines TRBV2 with TRBJ1-5, with D unresolved. CDR1 is SNHLY, CDR2 FYNNEI, per germline. Trimming removed 6 bases at V and 4 bases at J, with 10 bases between. The CDR3 totals 13 residues. The CDR3 is CASSPEINQPQHF. The CDR3 bases are TGTGCCAGCAGCCCCGAGATTAATCAGCCCCAGCATTTT.

Worth noting for this clonotype: A much bigger clone sits one base away, suggesting this may be a read error. V gene TRBV29-1 combines with J gene TRBJ2-2, with D possibly matching TRBD1 (5 bases). CDR3 length equals 13 residues. Trimming removed 5 bases from V and 1 base from J, with 8 bases in between. Germline CDR1 is SQVTM and CDR2 is ANQGSEA. Here the CDR3 reads CSVIGQNTGELFF. The CDR3 coding sequence is TGCAGCGTTATAGGACAGAACACCGGGGAGCTGTTTTTT.

This clonotype was seen repeatedly, ten times or more. V usage is TRBV2 and J usage is TRBJ1-2; 7 bases map to TRBD1. Germline values: CDR1 SNHLY, CDR2 FYNNEI. V trimming: 2 bases; J trimming: 2 bases; junction bases outside the gene matches: 5. The CDR3 length is 15 residues. The CDR3 coding sequence is TGTGCCAGCAGTGAACGACAGGGTACCAACTATGGCTACACCTTC. Translating gives CASSERQGTNYGYTF.

In this sample, this clonotype turned up many times. V gene TRBV3-1 combines with J gene TRBJ2-7; no firm D call. V was shortened by 2 bases and J by 3 bases, with 8 bases between the two germline ends. The CDR3 extends over 13 amino acids. The germline V gene has CDR1 LGHDT and CDR2 YNNKEL (reference sequence). The DNA for the CDR3 is TGTGCCAGCAGCCAATTTTCCATCTACGAGCAGTACTTC. It codes for CASSQFSIYEQYF.

This clonotype came up a few times. The V and J genes are TRBV18 and TRBJ2-7; TRBD1 or TRBD2 may be the D gene (5 bases each). Between the trimmed V and J ends, which lost 3 bases and 4 bases, there was a span of 25 bases. This CDR3 has 18 amino acids. Germline V gives CDR1 KGHSH, CDR2 LQKENI. CDR3 sequence (DNA): TGTGCCAGCTCACCCGGGACGGCGGCGTTCCGAGGAATTTACGAGCAGTACTTC. Amino acids: CASSPGTAAFRGIYEQYF.

The gene calls are TRBV7-2 and TRBJ2-7; D possibly corresponds to TRBD1 (5 bases). Germline assignment: CDR1 SGHTA and CDR2 FQGNSA. V shed 5 bases and J shed 4 bases, with 15 bases lying between them. The CDR3 length is 14 residues. Here the CDR3 reads CASSPLHKGYEQYF. The CDR3 bases are TGTGCCAGCAGCCCCCTACATAAGGGGTACGAGCAGTACTTC.

The V and J genes are TRBV20-1 and TRBJ2-7, with a tentative D call TRBD2 (5 bases). This CDR3 has 15 residues. Germline V gene data show CDR1 as DFQATT and CDR2 as SNEGSKA (reference sequence). The V end was cut by 0 bases, the J end by 3 bases, with 15 bases between. The CDR3 here is CSARDRRLSDYEQYF. CDR3 coding DNA: TGCAGTGCTAGAGATCGGAGGCTGTCGGACTACGAGCAGTACTTC.

This clonotype was recorded at least ten times. The gene calls are TRBV6-1 and TRBJ2-7, with D possibly TRBD1 on 5 matching bases. The CDR3 runs to 15 residues. Per germline, CDR1 MNHNS and CDR2 SASEGT. With 6 bases removed from V and 0 bases from J, the gap between germline ends came to 15 bases. The CDR3 DNA reads TGTGCCAGCAGGACTGGGGCGGTGAGCTCCTACGAGCAGTACTTC. Translation gives CASRTGAVSSYEQYF.

The chain links TRBV7-9 to TRBJ2-7, with a tentative D call TRBD1 (5 bases). CDR1 SEHNR and CDR2 FQNEAQ come from the germline V gene (reference sequence). V shed 0 bases and J shed 7 bases, with 7 bases lying between them. The CDR3 length is 12 residues. The CDR3 sequence: CASSLAREEQYF. CDR3 coding DNA: TGTGCCAGCAGCTTAGCCAGGGAAGAGCAGTACTTC.

This clonotype was counted many times. The chain carries TRBV28 and TRBJ2-3, with 9 positions matching TRBD2. The junction had 1 base not matched to a gene; V was cut back by 2 bases and J by 1 base. This CDR3 comprises 15 residues. The germline V gene encodes CDR1 MDHEN and CDR2 SYDVKM. CDR3 residues: CASSLVAGGTDTQYF. The CDR3, as DNA: TGTGCCAGCAGTTTAGTAGCGGGGGGCACAGATACGCAGTATTTT.

The J gene is TRBJ2-7, the V gene TRBV19; TRBD1 or TRBD2 may be the D gene (5 bases each). Trimming shortened V by 8 bases and J by 9 bases, and 20 bases separated the two germline ends. Germline-derived CDR1 and CDR2 are LNHDA and SQIVND (reference sequence). The CDR3 has 13 residues. The CDR3 DNA reads TGTGCCAGTGCCACCGGGACCACCACGGGGCAGTACTTC. Translating gives CASATGTTTGQYF.

This clonotype has a count of ten or more. The chain uses TRBV7-9 and TRBJ2-7; D ambiguous. The CDR3 has 13 amino acids. Germline V gives CDR1 SEHNR, CDR2 FQNEAQ (reference sequence). Trimming removed 5 bases from V and 6 bases from J, with 14 bases in between. CDR3 coding DNA: TGTGCCAGCAGCCCGAAGGGCCCCGGCGAGCAGTACTTC. Its translation: CASSPKGPGEQYF.

This clonotype has a count of ten or more. J is TRBJ1-1 and V is TRBV3-1; a weak D match, TRBD1 (6 bases). Germline V CDR1 and CDR2: LGHDT, YNNKEL (reference sequence). V lost 4 bases, J lost 1 base, and 7 bases lay in between. CDR3 size: 13 residues. CDR3 amino acids: CASSRGQNTEAFF. In DNA form, the CDR3 reads TGTGCCAGCAGCCGGGGACAGAACACTGAAGCTTTCTTT.

The table lists this clonotype with many counts. The rearrangement joins TRBV14 to TRBJ2-1; possible D gene TRBD2, 6 bases. Germline V gene lookup returns CDR1 SGHDN and CDR2 FVKESK. V lost 5 bases to trimming and J lost 6 bases, with 17 bases between them. The CDR3 has 15 residues. The CDR3 coding sequence is TGTGCCAGCAGCTTGCGTAGCGGTGGAATCAATGAGCAGTTCTTC. The encoded protein is CASSLRSGGINEQFF.

This clonotype was seen many times. V is TRBV6-5 and J is TRBJ2-4; weak D call: TRBD1 (5 bases). Germline V gene data show CDR1 as MNHEY and CDR2 as SVGAGI. Trimming shortened V by 2 bases and J by 5 bases, and 13 bases separated the two germline ends. The CDR3 has 15 amino acids. The CDR3 loop is CASSYGQGGENIQYF. The CDR3 nucleotides read TGTGCCAGCAGTTACGGGCAGGGCGGTGAAAACATTCAGTACTTC.

This clonotype appeared a few times. The CDR3 DNA sequence: TGTGCCAGCAGGGACTTCGTCGAGCAGTACTTC. Protein: CASRDFVEQYF. The chain links TRBV7-9 to TRBJ2-7; possible D gene TRBD2, 5 bases. The V end was cut by 6 bases, the J end by 6 bases, with 9 bases between. CDR3 length: 11 residues. Germline-derived CDR1 and CDR2 are SEHNR and FQNEAQ (reference sequence).

This clonotype has more than one count but fewer than ten. The chain links TRBV29-1 to TRBJ2-5, with 9 bases aligning to TRBD1. The CDR3 is 12 residues long. Looked up from germline, CDR1 is SQVTM and CDR2 is ANQGSEA. Trimming at V came to 8 bases and at J to 8 bases, leaving 9 bases not matched to a gene. In DNA, the CDR3 is TGCAGCTCGCGGACAGGGGATAACACCCAGTACTTC. Translation: CSSRTGDNTQYF.

This clonotype has ten or more counts. The gene calls are TRBV7-9 and TRBJ2-2; TRBD2 agrees at 9 bases. Germline values: CDR1 SEHNR, CDR2 FQNEAQ (reference sequence). CDR3 length: 15 amino acids. V lost 5 bases, J lost 4 bases, and 5 bases stayed unmatched. CDR3 sequence (DNA): TGTGCCAGCAGCCTAAGTAGCGGGAGCACCGGGGAGCTGTTTTTT. This sequence encodes CASSLSSGSTGELFF.

In its sample, this clonotype was seen many times. The chain's CDR3 is CASSLTGGGEKLFF. Here the CDR3 DNA reads TGTGCCAGCAGTTTAACAGGTGGCGGTGAAAAACTGTTTTTT. This chain uses TRBV28 with TRBJ1-4; D is possibly TRBD1 (5 bases). The V and J ends lost 2 bases and 7 bases respectively, with 11 bases between them. The V gene's germline CDR1 is MDHEN and CDR2 SYDVKM. The length of the CDR3 is 14 residues.

This chain connects TRBV4-1 to TRBJ2-6, with 13 bases matching TRBD2. This CDR3 region has 20 residues. Germline CDR1 and CDR2: MGHRA and YSYEKL. V lost 0 bases, J lost 2 bases, and 7 bases stayed unmatched. CDR3 sequence: CASSQDPHGTSGTGANVLTF. CDR3 coding DNA: TGCGCCAGCAGCCAAGATCCTCACGGGACTAGCGGGACTGGGGCCAACGTCCTGACTTTC.

A few counts support this clonotype. Since a much larger clone is just one base distant, this may be a read error. The rearrangement links TRBV11-2 to TRBJ1-1; no firm D call. This CDR3 spans 13 amino acids. V lost 5 bases, J lost 4 bases, and 11 bases lay in between. Per germline, CDR1 SGHAT and CDR2 FQNNGV. The CDR3 loop is CASSPDPRTEAFF. The CDR3 coding sequence is TGTGCCAGCAGCCCAGATCCCCGCACTGAAGCTTTCTTT.

This clonotype was observed many times. The chain has TRBV6-2 or TRBV6-3 and TRBJ1-1; 7 nucleotides agree with TRBD1. Germline CDR1 MNHEY, CDR2 SVGEGT. The CDR3 runs 14 residues. Losses at the gene ends were 5 bases for V and 2 bases for J; bases not matched to a gene: 5. The CDR3 nucleotides are TGTGCCAGCAGTCACGGGACAGTTAACACTGAAGCTTTCTTT. The encoded protein is CASSHGTVNTEAFF.

Ten or more counts support this clonotype. The chain links TRBV24-1 to TRBJ1-1, with unresolved D. This CDR3 region has 12 residues. Between the trimmed V and J ends, which lost 7 bases and 5 bases, there was a span of 10 bases. From germline, CDR1 is KGHDR and CDR2 SFDVKD. The CDR3 coding sequence is TGTGCCACCAGGGGGAAGGGAACTGAAGCTTTCTTT. It is translated as CATRGKGTEAFF.

A note on this clonotype: An end of the junction does not agree with germline; a read error may underlie this. This rearrangement joins TRBV7-2 to TRBJ1-1, with D possibly matching TRBD1 (6 bases). Germline loops: CDR1 SGHTA, CDR2 FQGNSA. This CDR3 is 14 amino acids long. Written as DNA, the CDR3 is TGTGTCAGCAGCTTCCTCACAGGGAGTGCGGAAGCTTTCTTT. Its translation: CVSSFLTGSAEAFF.

This clonotype was seen ten or more times. The chain joins TRBV12-3 or TRBV12-4 to TRBJ1-4; a weak D match, TRBD1 (6 bases). CDR3 length: 16 amino acids. V dropped 1 base and J dropped 7 bases, with 16 bases sitting between them. CDR3 DNA: TGTGCCAGCAGTTTAGTTGGGGGCATTGCCCTTGAAAAACTGTTTTTT. Its translation: CASSLVGGIALEKLFF.

This clonotype has at least ten counts. The chain carries TRBV5-1 and TRBJ1-2; TRBD1 aligns across 7 bases. Germline loops: CDR1 SGHRS, CDR2 YFSETQ. J lost 4 bases, V lost 4 bases, and 4 bases had no gene match. The CDR3 spans 13 residues. The CDR3 DNA reads TGCGCCAGCAGCCGCGACAGGGCCTATGGCTACACCTTC. Protein: CASSRDRAYGYTF. Complete variable domain (other parts from reference TRBV5-1 and TRBJ1-2): KAGVTQTPRYLIKTRGQQVTLSCSPISGHRSVSWYQQTPGQGLQFLFEYFSETQRNKGNFPGRFSGRQFSNSRSEMNVSTLELGDSALYLCASSRDRAYGYTFGSGTRLTVV.